The 18 T cell receptor beta chains below all came from one sample that was sequenced in a study of T cells after yellow fever vaccination. In TCRdb, the 5' RACE reads were re-called with MiXCR into one record per CDR3 protein. The table records about 120,000 distinct CDR3 sequences, approximately 8.4% of them present only once. The material was CD8+ T cells sorted from PBMCs, obtained 45 days after the yellow fever booster vaccination. These receptors originate from a man aged 25 to 40 who received the YFV17D yellow fever vaccine.

Ten or more counts support this clonotype. The CDR3 loop reads CATSDGRTGYEQYF. For the CDR3, the DNA is TGTGCCACCAGTGACGGGCGGACAGGCTACGAGCAGTACTTC. The V and J genes are TRBV24-1 and TRBJ2-7; 7 bases fit TRBD1. The germline gives CDR1 KGHDR, CDR2 SFDVKD. Trimming took 4 bases from V and 3 from J; bases not matched to a gene: 5. The CDR3 is 14 amino acids.

There are many counts of this clonotype. This chain joins TRBV6-4 and TRBJ2-1; D possibly corresponds to TRBD2 (7 bases). Germline V gives CDR1 MRHNA, CDR2 SNTAGT. The germline V and J ends were trimmed by 2 bases and 5 bases, with 13 bases remaining between them. This CDR3 contains 15 residues. CDR3 coding DNA: TGTGCCAGCAGTGACAGGGGGGGCGGTAACAATGAGCAGTTCTTC. It is translated as CASSDRGGGNNEQFF.

The chain uses TRBV6-1 and TRBJ2-3; no reliable D call. Germline-derived CDR1 and CDR2 are MNHNS and SASEGT. The CDR3 is 15 amino acids. Trimming stripped 10 bases from V and 3 bases from J, with 20 bases between. Here the CDR3 DNA reads TGTGCCAAGAACAAGGAGACTCAGAGGACAGATACGCAGTATTTT. Translating gives CAKNKETQRTDTQYF.

There are a few counts of this clonotype. The chain links TRBV7-9 to TRBJ2-1; a weak D match, TRBD2 (6 bases). The V gene lost 1 base and the J gene lost 8 bases, with 12 bases spanning the gap. The CDR3 runs to 14 residues. The germline V gene encodes CDR1 SEHNR and CDR2 FQNEAQ (reference sequence). The CDR3 sequence: CASSLVVGGDEQFF. CDR3 DNA: TGTGCCAGCAGCTTAGTGGTTGGAGGGGATGAGCAGTTCTTC.

This clonotype was counted ten times or more. V is TRBV7-6 and J is TRBJ1-1; maybe TRBD1 (6 bases). Trimming cost V 1 base and J 0 bases, with 12 bases left between them. This CDR3 is built from 16 residues. The germline CDR1 and CDR2 sequences are SGHVS and FNYEAQ. CDR3 nucleotide sequence: TGTGCCAGCAGCTTAGAACATGGGGGGCTGAACACTGAAGCTTTCTTT. Translating gives CASSLEHGGLNTEAFF.

The rearrangement joins TRBV4-3 to TRBJ2-2; D is perhaps TRBD2 (6 bases). Germline lookup yields CDR1 LGHNA and CDR2 YSLEER. The germline V and J ends were trimmed by 4 bases and 1 base, with 13 bases remaining between them. The length of the CDR3 is 16 residues. The CDR3 region is CASSLVGGKNTGELFF. The DNA for the CDR3 is TGCGCCAGCAGCCTCGTTGGCGGGAAGAACACCGGGGAGCTGTTTTTT.

The V gene is TRBV28, the J gene TRBJ1-5; the D is unclear. Germline CDR1 MDHEN, CDR2 SYDVKM. Trimming took 10 bases from V and 4 from J, leaving 14 bases between them. The CDR3 has 13 amino acids. This CDR3 is CATLRLANQPQHF. The CDR3 DNA reads as TGTGCCACCTTAAGACTAGCAAATCAGCCCCAGCATTTT.

This clonotype was counted at least ten times. The chain combines TRBV9 with TRBJ2-1, with D perhaps matching TRBD2 (7 bases). V lost 7 bases and J lost 3, with 11 bases in between. In germline, CDR1 is SGDLS, CDR2 YYNGEE. This CDR3 is 13 amino acids long. The CDR3: CASAGANYNEQFF. CDR3 in DNA: TGTGCCAGCGCGGGGGCCAACTACAATGAGCAGTTCTTC.

This clonotype was seen at least ten times. The chain has TRBV7-6 and TRBJ1-1; maybe TRBD1 (5 bases). The CDR3 has 13 residues. V lost 6 bases, J lost 1 base, and 9 bases lay in between. CDR1 is SGHVS and CDR2 is FNYEAQ in the germline V gene. CDR3 amino acids: CASSSTGNTEAFF. In nucleotides, the CDR3 is TGTGCCAGCAGTTCAACAGGGAACACTGAAGCTTTCTTT.

This clonotype was counted a few times. The CDR3 coding sequence is TGTGCCAGTAGTCTAGGGACAGCATTCAATGAGCAGTTCTTC. Amino acids: CASSLGTAFNEQFF. The chain links TRBV19 to TRBJ2-1, with 7 positions matching TRBD1. Germline trimming cut 5 bases from V and 6 bases from J; bases unmatched to any gene: 7. Germline V gene data show CDR1 as LNHDA and CDR2 as SQIVND (reference sequence). This CDR3 contains 14 residues.

The rearrangement links TRBV27 to TRBJ2-7; tentatively, D is TRBD2 (7 bases). CDR3 length: 16 residues. Trimming took 10 bases from V and 4 from J, leaving 26 bases between them. CDR1 and CDR2 (germline): MNHEY, SMNVEV (reference sequence). CDR3 residues: CATKGGGPLANYEQYF. In nucleotides, the CDR3 is TGTGCCACAAAGGGGGGAGGGCCTCTTGCTAATTACGAGCAGTACTTC.

The chain uses TRBV4-3 and TRBJ2-4; D remains ambiguous. CDR1 and CDR2 (germline): LGHNA, YSLEER. The CDR3 loop spans 14 amino acids. V was pared by 0 bases and J by 1 base, with 4 bases between. In nucleotides, the CDR3 is TGCGCCAGCAGCCAAGAGAGGGCCAAAAACATTCAGTACTTC. Protein product: CASSQERAKNIQYF.

This clonotype was observed many times. The V call is TRBV20-1, the J call TRBJ1-2, with TRBD1 matching 7 bases. The CDR3 sequence is 14 residues long. Per the germline V gene, CDR1 is DFQATT and CDR2 is SNEGSKA (reference sequence). The J segment lost 3 bases and the V segment lost 5 bases, leaving 9 bases of the junction unmatched. CDR3 residues: CSAEIEGAHYGYTF. The CDR3 DNA follows: TGCAGTGCTGAGATAGAGGGGGCGCACTATGGCTACACCTTC.

This clonotype was seen a few times. The V and J genes are TRBV7-2 and TRBJ1-5; 7 nucleotides line up with TRBD1. CDR3 size: 14 residues. Trimming cost V 5 bases and J 5 bases; bases outside gene matches: 6. Germline assignment: CDR1 SGHTA and CDR2 FQGNSA. The CDR3 sequence is CASSPGQEDQPQHF. The CDR3 DNA sequence: TGTGCCAGCAGCCCCGGACAGGAGGATCAGCCCCAGCATTTT.

This clonotype was picked up many times. The chain combines TRBV5-1 with TRBJ2-3, with D hard to call. Trimming removed 4 bases at V and 2 bases at J, with 11 bases between. CDR1 and CDR2 from the germline V gene are SGHRS and YFSETQ. This CDR3 comprises 14 residues. The DNA of the CDR3 is TGCGCCAGCAGCCCCCTGATGGTCACAGATACGCAGTATTTT. Its protein product is CASSPLMVTDTQYF.

Many counts were recorded for this clonotype. The CDR3 here is CSARDGWTGGGVTGELFF. The CDR3 coding sequence is TGCAGTGCTAGAGACGGTTGGACAGGGGGTGGCGTCACCGGGGAGCTGTTTTTT. This sequence joins TRBV20-1 and TRBJ2-2, with 10 positions matching TRBD1. Germline CDR1 and CDR2: DFQATT and SNEGSKA (reference sequence). Unmatched junction bases numbered 11, after V lost 0 bases and J lost 4 bases. The CDR3 has 18 residues.

This clonotype was detected only a few times. The chain employs TRBV12-3 or TRBV12-4 and TRBJ2-3; 7 bases fit TRBD2. The CDR3 is 14 amino acids. V shed 6 bases, J shed 4 bases, and the junction held 7 bases outside the gene matches. This CDR3 is CASRGGGRSDTQYF. CDR3 bases: TGTGCCAGCAGGGGGGGGGGGAGGTCAGATACGCAGTATTTT.

This clonotype was recorded at least ten times. The chain has TRBV7-9 and TRBJ2-1; possibly TRBD1 for D (5 bases). The CDR3 is made up of 16 amino acids. V was trimmed by 4 bases and J by 5 bases, leaving 18 bases between them. Per germline, CDR1 SEHNR and CDR2 FQNEAQ (reference sequence). CDR3 sequence (DNA): TGTGCCAGCAGCTCCTTCCCCGACAGCCCAGACAATGAGCAGTTCTTC. Translating it yields CASSSFPDSPDNEQFF.